Following are 17 T cell receptor beta chains from one sample sequenced in a study of blood T cell repertoires in COVID-19 (dated by TCRdb to the early 2020s). The receptor library was made with the immunoSEQ multiplex PCR assay. TCRdb limited this immuneACCESS table to in-frame rearrangements with V and J called. A share of clones is missing; checked studies link under half to unresolved V genes, and the rest is unexplained. The sample has roughly 250,000 clones on record, under 90% of them singletons. The ten largest clones add up to less than 3% of the sample. The source material was peripheral blood. Every receptor here comes from a woman aged 55-69 years with active or convalescent COVID-19.

The rearrangement links TRBV10-3 to TRBJ2-1; D perhaps matches TRBD2 (6 bases). With 5 bases removed from V and 5 bases from J, the gap between germline ends came to 13 bases. The CDR3 totals 14 residues. From germline, CDR1 is ENHRY and CDR2 SYGVKD. The CDR3 nucleotides are TGTGCCATCAGTCCTGGGCTAGCGAACAATGAGCAGTTCTTC. This gives the protein CAISPGLANNEQFF.

The genes are TRBV6-1 and TRBJ1-1; a possible D gene is TRBD1 (5 bases). The germline gives CDR1 MNHNS, CDR2 SASEGT. The CDR3 runs 14 residues. V was pared by 2 bases and J by 5 bases, with 12 bases between. The CDR3 nucleotides read TGTGCCAGCAGTGAAAACGGGGGGGGGACTGAAGCTTTCTTT. Translating it yields CASSENGGGTEAFF.

The genes are TRBV5-8 and TRBJ2-7; D ambiguous. The CDR3 runs 12 residues. V gave up 1 base and J gave up 4 bases, with 6 bases separating them. From germline, CDR1 is SGHTS and CDR2 YDEGEE. The DNA for the CDR3 is TGTGCCAGCAGCTTGTCCAGTTACGAGCAGTACTTC. It specifies CASSLSSYEQYF.

This clone was found once. The CDR3 coding sequence is TGTGCCAGCAGCGGGTGGTCCGACCATCAGCCCCAGCATTTT. This gives the protein CASSGWSDHQPQHF. V usage is TRBV2 and J usage is TRBJ1-5, with unresolved D. Looked up from germline, CDR1 is SNHLY and CDR2 is FYNNEI. The V end lost 6 bases, the J end lost 5 bases, and 14 bases lay between the germline ends. CDR3 length equals 14 residues.

CDR3 DNA: TGTGCCAGCACTCCACAGCGGGGGGGCCGGACAGATACGCAGTATTTT. Translating gives CASTPQRGGRTDTQYF. This sequence joins TRBV7-8 and TRBJ2-3; 10 bases fit TRBD2. Germline V CDR1 and CDR2: SGHVS, FQNEAQ. The V and J ends lost 7 bases and 3 bases, in that order; junction bases with no gene match: 10. This CDR3 is built from 16 residues.

The chain couples TRBV18 to TRBJ2-2; TRBD1 matches at 8 bases. The CDR3 covers 15 residues. With 5 bases clipped from V and 2 bases from J, the junction kept 4 bases outside the gene matches. Germline assignment: CDR1 KGHSH and CDR2 LQKENI. The CDR3 reads CASSSGQGNTGELFF. DNA for the CDR3: TGTGCCAGCTCAAGCGGACAGGGTAACACCGGGGAGCTGTTTTTT.

The chain joins TRBV5-6 to TRBJ1-2, with 9 bases aligning to TRBD1. CDR1 is SGHDT, CDR2 YYEEEE, per germline. This CDR3 region has 15 residues. V trimming: 1 base; J trimming: 9 bases; junction bases outside the gene matches: 10. Here the CDR3 DNA reads TGTGCCAGCAGCTTGAAGGACAGGGGAGGGCTCCGCTACACCTTC. Translated, it gives CASSLKDRGGLRYTF.

In its sample, this clone was seen once. The rearrangement joins TRBV10-3 to TRBJ1-1; the D gene is possibly TRBD1 (5 bases). Trimming shortened V by 4 bases and J by 1 base, and 7 bases separated the two germline ends. This CDR3 is 13 amino acids long. From germline, CDR1 is ENHRY and CDR2 SYGVKD. CDR3: CAISGGTNTEAFF. The DNA for the CDR3 is TGTGCCATCAGTGGCGGGACGAACACTGAAGCTTTCTTT.

This chain joins TRBV28 and TRBJ1-6; 7 bases align to TRBD1. CDR3 length equals 14 residues. CDR1 is MDHEN and CDR2 is SYDVKM in the germline V gene. J gave up 8 bases and V 6 bases, and 7 bases lay outside the gene matches. This CDR3 is CASRATGRDSPLHF. In DNA, the CDR3 is TGTGCCAGCAGGGCGACAGGGCGGGATTCACCCCTCCACTTT.

Only one count was recorded for this clone. The chain uses TRBV16 and TRBJ1-2; D unresolved. Germline CDR1 and CDR2: KGHSY and FQNENV. The CDR3 covers 15 residues. The V gene lost 0 bases and the J gene lost 8 bases, with 16 bases spanning the gap. The CDR3 nucleotides are TGTGCCAGCAGCCAATCGACACCGAGGGCGGGAGGCTACACCTTC. It is translated as CASSQSTPRAGGYTF.

This clone came up a few times. The chain is built from TRBV10-3 and TRBJ1-5; D is unclear. Germline CDR1 reads ENHRY; CDR2 reads SYGVKD. This CDR3 region has 13 residues. CDR3 residues: CASGEVSNQPQHF. The CDR3 bases are TGTGCAAGCGGGGAGGTTAGCAATCAGCCCCAGCATTTT.

V gene TRBV5-6 combines with J gene TRBJ2-7; D ambiguous. The CDR3 has 12 amino acids. The germline V gene has CDR1 SGHDT and CDR2 YYEEEE. With 4 bases removed from V and 2 bases from J, the gap between germline ends came to 7 bases. CDR3 in DNA: TGTGCCAGCAGCCGATCGGCCTACGAGCAGTACTTC. This sequence encodes CASSRSAYEQYF.

This sequence joins TRBV10-1 and TRBJ1-1; no definite D call. Germline V lookup: CDR1 WNHNN, CDR2 SYGVQD (reference sequence). V lost 6 bases and J 3 bases, leaving 17 bases between the germline ends. The CDR3 runs to 15 residues. CDR3 nucleotides: TGCGCCAGCAGAAACGATCGGGTCCCAGACACTGAAGCTTTCTTT. Protein: CASRNDRVPDTEAFF.

This clone was counted between two and nine times. This chain uses TRBV2 with TRBJ1-1; D possibly corresponds to TRBD1 (5 bases). Germline V gives CDR1 SNHLY, CDR2 FYNNEI. The ends were cut back, 5 bases at V and 2 bases at J, with 12 bases in the middle. The CDR3 runs 14 residues. Here the CDR3 DNA reads TGTGCCAGCAGTCGCTGGGACTTTAACACTGAAGCTTTCTTT. Translating gives CASSRWDFNTEAFF.

This rearrangement joins TRBV7-2 to TRBJ2-7, with 14 bases that match TRBD2. With V trimmed by 6 bases and J by 0 bases, 4 bases remained unmatched. The CDR3 runs 16 residues. Germline V gives CDR1 SGHTA, CDR2 FQGNSA. CDR3 sequence (DNA): TGTGCCAGCAGTGGACTAGCGGGGGGCCCCTCCTACGAGCAGTACTTC. It yields the protein CASSGLAGGPSYEQYF.

The chain links TRBV4-2 to TRBJ1-1; 9 bases fit TRBD1. The V gene's germline CDR1 is LGHNA and CDR2 YNFKEQ. The V segment lost 1 base and the J segment 0 bases; nucleotides outside the gene matches: 6. This CDR3 spans 17 amino acids. In DNA form, the CDR3 reads TGTGCCAGCAGCCAAGTCCTTGGGACAGGGATGAACACTGAAGCTTTCTTT. Translating gives CASSQVLGTGMNTEAFF.

The chain's CDR3 is CASSPLSTGDQPQHF. CDR3 nucleotide sequence: TGTGCCAGCAGCCCACTTTCGACAGGGGATCAGCCCCAGCATTTT. V and J are TRBV7-2 and TRBJ1-5; 8 nucleotides agree with TRBD1. Germline V gene data show CDR1 as SGHTA and CDR2 as FQGNSA. J gave up 5 bases and V 5 bases, and 8 bases lay outside the gene matches. This CDR3 spans 15 amino acids.